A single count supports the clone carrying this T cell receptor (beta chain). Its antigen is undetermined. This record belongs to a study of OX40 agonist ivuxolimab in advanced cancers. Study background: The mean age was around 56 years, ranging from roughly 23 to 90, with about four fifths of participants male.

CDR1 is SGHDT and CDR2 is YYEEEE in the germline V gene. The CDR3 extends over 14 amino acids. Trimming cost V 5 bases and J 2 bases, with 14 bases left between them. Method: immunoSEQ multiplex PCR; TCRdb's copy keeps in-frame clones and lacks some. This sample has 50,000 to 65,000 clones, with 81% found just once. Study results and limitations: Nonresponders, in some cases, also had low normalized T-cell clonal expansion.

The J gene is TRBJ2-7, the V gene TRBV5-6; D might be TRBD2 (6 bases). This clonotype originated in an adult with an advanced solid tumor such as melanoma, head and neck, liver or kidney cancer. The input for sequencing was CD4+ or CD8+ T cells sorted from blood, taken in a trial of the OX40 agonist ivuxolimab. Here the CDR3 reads CASSSGTATYEQYF. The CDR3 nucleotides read TGTGCCAGCAGTTCCGGGACTGCCACCTACGAGCAGTACTTC.